This T cell receptor beta chain was observed in a study of blood T cell repertoires in COVID-19. CDR1 LGHDT and CDR2 YNNKEL come from the germline V gene (reference sequence). The CDR3 length is 13 residues. V was trimmed by 4 bases and J by 4 bases, leaving 10 bases between them. Sequenced by immunoSEQ multiplex PCR; TCRdb stores in-frame clones only, minus some. This table holds about 180,000 clones, 86% found once. Sample: peripheral blood. The sequence came from a woman aged 25 to 39 with active or convalescent COVID-19. V is TRBV3-1 (or the pseudogene TRBV3-2) and J is TRBJ1-1; possibly TRBD1 for D (5 bases). The CDR3 bases are TGTGCCAGCAGCCGGGTCGGGGGCACTGAAGCTTTCTTT. Its translation is CASSRVGGTEAFF.